The subject of this entry is one T cell receptor beta chain. The CDR3 contains 12 residues. Germline CDR1 and CDR2: MNHNS and SASEGT. J was trimmed by 9 bases and V by 7 bases; bases with no gene match: 8. Generated by immunoSEQ multiplex PCR, the TCRdb table keeps only in-frame clones and is missing some. The table includes tens of thousands of clones, approximately 94% detected once. The sample belongs to a study of T cell changes during pregnancy in multiple sclerosis. The receptor's source is a female donor with multiple sclerosis, enrolled in a pregnancy study. This chain links TRBV6-1 with TRBJ1-2; 7 positions agree with TRBD1. Material: peripheral blood, obtained in the third trimester of pregnancy. CDR3 sequence reads: CASTLDRASYTF. CDR3 nucleotide sequence: TGTGCCAGCACCCTAGACAGGGCAAGCTACACCTTC.